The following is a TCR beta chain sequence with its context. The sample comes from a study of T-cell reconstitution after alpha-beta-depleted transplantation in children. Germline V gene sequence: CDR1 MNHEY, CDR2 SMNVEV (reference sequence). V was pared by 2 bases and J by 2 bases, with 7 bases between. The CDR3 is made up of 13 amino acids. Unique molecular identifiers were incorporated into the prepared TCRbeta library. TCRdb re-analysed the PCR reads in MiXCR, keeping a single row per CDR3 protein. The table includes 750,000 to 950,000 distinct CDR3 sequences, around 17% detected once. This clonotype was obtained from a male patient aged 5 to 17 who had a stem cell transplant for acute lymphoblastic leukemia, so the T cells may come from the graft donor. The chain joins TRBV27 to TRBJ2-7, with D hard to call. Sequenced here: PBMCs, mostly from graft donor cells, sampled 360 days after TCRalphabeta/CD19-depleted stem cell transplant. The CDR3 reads CASSLGWAYEQYF. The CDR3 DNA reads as TGTGCCAGCAGTTTAGGGTGGGCCTACGAGCAGTACTTC.